This is a list of T cell receptor beta chains from one sample in a study of blood T cell repertoires in COVID-19. The method was immunoSEQ multiplex PCR; TCRdb's version includes in-frame clones alone and lacks a portion of them. The table shows 85,000 to 120,000 clones, with about 84% occurring only once. The sequencing sample was made of peripheral blood. These receptors came from a woman aged 55-69 years with acute or convalescent COVID-19. CDR3s include the opening cysteine and the closing phenylalanine or tryptophan. A D gene is named only where the DNA matches it firmly. Size is omitted from some rows. Given values are once, few, many or a class for expanded clones.

v_gene	d_gene	abundance	j_gene	CDR3nt	CDR3aa
TRBV5-6	-	-	TRBJ2-5	TGTGCCAGCAGCTTCCCTAGGGAGACCCAGTACTTC	CASSFPRETQYF
TRBV10-3	-	-	TRBJ2-5	TGTGCCATCAGTGATCGGACCTCCAAGGGGGAGACCCAGTACTTC	CAISDRTSKGETQYF
TRBV5-6	TRBD1	few	TRBJ1-3	TGTGCCAGCAGCTTGGAAGGGACAGGGATCGTAGACACCATATATTTT	CASSLEGTGIVDTIYF
TRBV3-1/TRBV3-2	-	-	TRBJ1-2	TGTGCCAGCAGCCAAGGGTTTCAGGACTATGGCTACACCTTC	CASSQGFQDYGYTF
TRBV7-8	-	-	TRBJ2-1	TGTGCCAGCAGCTTAGCGCACAGGCCCGTCGATGAGCAGTTCTTC	CASSLAHRPVDEQFF
TRBV5-1	TRBD1	-	TRBJ1-1	TGCGCCAGCAGCTTGGAGGGGACAGGGAGCACTGAAGCTTTCTTT	CASSLEGTGSTEAFF
TRBV19	TRBD1	-	TRBJ2-2	TGTGCCAGTAGTGGACAGGGGTCAAACACCGGGGAGCTGTTTTTT	CASSGQGSNTGELFF
TRBV19	-	once	TRBJ1-3	TGTGCCAGTAGTAGAATCGCGGGGACCCTCTCTGGAAACACCATATATTTT	CASSRIAGTLSGNTIYF
TRBV7-2	-	-	TRBJ2-5	TGTGCCAGCAGCCCCCAAGGACAGATCCAAGAGACCCAGTACTTC	CASSPQGQIQETQYF
TRBV5-8	-	-	TRBJ1-1	TGTGCCAGCAGCCGAACTTTCGGGGGTATTAACACTGAAGCTTTCTTT	CASSRTFGGINTEAFF
TRBV19	TRBD1	-	TRBJ1-3	TGTGCCAGTAGTCCATGGACAGGGTTCTCTGGAAACACCATATATTTT	CASSPWTGFSGNTIYF
TRBV3-1/TRBV3-2	TRBD1	few	TRBJ1-2	TGTGCCAGCACTCTGGGGGACAGGGGCAACTATGGCTACACCTTC	CASTLGDRGNYGYTF
TRBV6-5	-	few	TRBJ1-3	TGTGCCAGCAGTAACAGGGATGGTCTAAACACCATATATTTT	CASSNRDGLNTIYF
TRBV6-2/TRBV6-3	-	-	TRBJ1-2	TGTGCCAGCAGTTACACCTCCGCCTGGGGGGTAGGTGGCTACACCTTC	CASSYTSAWGVGGYTF
TRBV19	TRBD1	-	TRBJ1-5	TGTGCCAGTAGTATAGGGCAGGGGGCCGGTCAGCCCCAGCATTTT	CASSIGQGAGQPQHF
TRBV3-1/TRBV3-2	-	-	TRBJ1-2	TGTGCCAGCAGCCTAGGGACAACTGTAAGAGGCTACACCTTC	CASSLGTTVRGYTF
TRBV7-3	TRBD2	-	TRBJ2-1	TGTGCCAGCAGCTCCCGGACTAGCGGGCAGGGCGGTGAGCAGTTCTTC	CASSSRTSGQGGEQFF
TRBV3-1/TRBV3-2	TRBD2	-	TRBJ2-3	TGTGCCAGCAGCCCCGCGGGGGGGTACGCAGATACGCAGTATTTT	CASSPAGGYADTQYF
TRBV12-3/TRBV12-4	TRBD1	-	TRBJ1-2	TGTGCCAGCAGCGAAGACAGGGGGGTTGGCTACACCTTC	CASSEDRGVGYTF
TRBV27	TRBD2	-	TRBJ2-5	TGTGCCAGCAGTTTACGGCCTAGCGGGGAAGAGACCCAGTACTTC	CASSLRPSGEETQYF
TRBV10-3	-	-	TRBJ2-7	TGTGCCATCAGTGAGTCGTTAGGGACATCTCGCCACTACGAGCAGTACTTC	CAISESLGTSRHYEQYF
TRBV19	-	-	TRBJ1-5	TGTGCCAGTACCGGGGGAGATCAGCCCCAGCATTTT	CASTGGDQPQHF
TRBV3-1/TRBV3-2	-	few	TRBJ2-7	TGTGCCAGCAGCCAAGAATGGCAGGGTAACGAGCAGTACTTC	CASSQEWQGNEQYF
TRBV15	TRBD1	-	TRBJ1-4	TGTGCCACCAGCAGACTCGGACAGGGGGTTGAAAAACTGTTTTTT	CATSRLGQGVEKLFF
TRBV15	-	-	TRBJ1-1	TGTGCCACCAGCAGACACCGACAGTCCATGAACACTGAAGCTTTCTTT	CATSRHRQSMNTEAFF
TRBV27	TRBD1	-	TRBJ1-2	TGTGCCAGCAGTCCAAAATGGACAGGGCCGGAGGGCTACACCTTC	CASSPKWTGPEGYTF
TRBV18	-	-	TRBJ2-7	TGTGCCAGCTCACCGGAGCTGACCTACGAGCAGTACTTC	CASSPELTYEQYF
TRBV28	-	-	TRBJ1-1	TGTGCCAGTTCAGGGGTTAACACTGAAGCTTTCTTT	CASSGVNTEAFF
TRBV19	-	-	TRBJ2-3	TGTGCCAGTGCAGGCCTCCTGGAGGGTACGCAGTATTTT	CASAGLLEGTQYF
TRBV4-1	TRBD2	-	TRBJ2-1	TGCGCCAGCAGCCGAGAGCCAAGCGGGGGGGCCGGTAATGAGCAGTTCTTC	CASSREPSGGAGNEQFF
TRBV5-4	TRBD1	once	TRBJ1-1	TGTGCCAGCAGCTTAGAGACAGGGAAAACCCCTGAAGCTTTCTTT	CASSLETGKTPEAFF
TRBV19	-	-	TRBJ1-2	TGTGCCAGTCGGACCGCGGACAGTAAGGGTGGCTACACCTTC	CASRTADSKGGYTF
TRBV5-4	-	-	TRBJ2-2	TGTGCCAGCAGCCCCGGGGGGCAGGGAAACACCGGGGAGCTGTTTTTT	CASSPGGQGNTGELFF
TRBV3-1/TRBV3-2	-	-	TRBJ1-1	TGTGCCAGCAGCTCCTGGACGGGGAGCGAGGCTGAAGCTTTCTTT	CASSSWTGSEAEAFF
TRBV2	-	-	TRBJ1-1	TGTGCCAGCACGTGGGGGGGAAACACTGAAGCTTTCTTT	CASTWGGNTEAFF
TRBV11-2	TRBD1	once	TRBJ1-5	TGTGCCAGCAGCTTAGGGGGGACAGGGGTCGCTCAGCCCCAGCATTTT	CASSLGGTGVAQPQHF
TRBV6-6	-	few	TRBJ1-2	TGTGCCAGCAGCCAATACAGGGATGGCTACACCTTC	CASSQYRDGYTF
TRBV3-1/TRBV3-2	TRBD2	-	TRBJ2-5	TGTGCCAGCAGTCCGAGACCAGCGGGGGGGGCAGAGACCCAGTACTTC	CASSPRPAGGAETQYF
TRBV19	-	-	TRBJ2-5	TGTGCCAGTAGTCCCCCCGGGGGGCTCGGGGAGACCCAGTACTTC	CASSPPGGLGETQYF
TRBV7-9	-	-	TRBJ1-1	TGTGCCAGCAGCTTAGGAGGTGGTAGGGGGTGGACTGAAGCTTTCTTT	CASSLGGGRGWTEAFF
TRBV11-3	TRBD2	-	TRBJ2-1	TGTGCCAGCAGCCCGGGACTAGCGGGAGGGCAAAAGCAGTTCTTC	CASSPGLAGGQKQFF
TRBV5-5	-	-	TRBJ2-1	TGTGCCAGCAGCTTGTTGCGCGGGTATAGTGAGCAGTTCTTC	CASSLLRGYSEQFF
TRBV6-6	TRBD2	-	TRBJ2-2	TGTGCCAGCAGTCTATGGGGACTAGCGGGTCCGAACACCGGGGAGCTGTTTTTT	CASSLWGLAGPNTGELFF
TRBV5-1	TRBD1	once	TRBJ2-2	TGCGCCAGCAGCTACACAGGGGGCGCAGACACCGGGGAGCTGTTTTTT	CASSYTGGADTGELFF
TRBV2	-	-	TRBJ2-3	TGTGCCAGCAGAGCGGACCGCACAGATACGCAGTATTTT	CASRADRTDTQYF
TRBV5-1	-	-	TRBJ1-1	TGCGCCAGCAGCCCTGACAGCATGAACACTGAAGCTTTCTTT	CASSPDSMNTEAFF
TRBV19	TRBD1	-	TRBJ1-1	TGTGCCAGTAGTACCGGACAGGGGTATACTGAAGCTTTCTTT	CASSTGQGYTEAFF
TRBV4-2	TRBD2	-	TRBJ2-1	TGTGCCAGCAGCCTGGGACTAGCGGGAGGGTGGGGTTACAATGAGCAGTTCTTC	CASSLGLAGGWGYNEQFF
TRBV12-5	-	-	TRBJ1-1	TGTGCTAGTGGTTTGCCCGGGGACACTGAAGCTTTCTTT	CASGLPGDTEAFF
TRBV7-3	TRBD2	-	TRBJ2-1	TGTGCCAGCAGCTTAGCGGGAGGGCCTTACAATGAGCAGTTCTTC	CASSLAGGPYNEQFF